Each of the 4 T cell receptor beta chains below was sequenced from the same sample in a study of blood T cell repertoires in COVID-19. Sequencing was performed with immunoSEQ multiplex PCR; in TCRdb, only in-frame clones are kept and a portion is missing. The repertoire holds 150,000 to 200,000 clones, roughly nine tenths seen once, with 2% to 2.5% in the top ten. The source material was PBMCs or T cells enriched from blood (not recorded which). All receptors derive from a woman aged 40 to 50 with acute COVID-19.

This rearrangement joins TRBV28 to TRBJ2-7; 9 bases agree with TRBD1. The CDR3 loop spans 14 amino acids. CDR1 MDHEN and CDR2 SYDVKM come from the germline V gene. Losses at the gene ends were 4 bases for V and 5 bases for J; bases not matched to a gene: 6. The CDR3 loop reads CASSSGTGSNEQYF. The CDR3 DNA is TGTGCCAGCAGTTCCGGGACAGGGTCCAACGAGCAGTACTTC. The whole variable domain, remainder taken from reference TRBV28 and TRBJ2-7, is DVKVTQSSRYLVKRTGEKVFLECVQDMDHENMFWYRQDPGLGLRLIYFSYDVKMKEKGDIPEGYSVSREKKERFSLILESASTNQTSMYLCASSSGTGSNEQYFGPGTRLTVT.

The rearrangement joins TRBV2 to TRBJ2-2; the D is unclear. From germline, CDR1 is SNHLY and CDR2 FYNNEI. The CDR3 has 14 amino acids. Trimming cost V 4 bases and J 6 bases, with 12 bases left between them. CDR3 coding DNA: TGTGCCAGCAGTGGCCCCTACTTTGCCGGGGAGCTGTTTTTT. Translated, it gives CASSGPYFAGELFF.

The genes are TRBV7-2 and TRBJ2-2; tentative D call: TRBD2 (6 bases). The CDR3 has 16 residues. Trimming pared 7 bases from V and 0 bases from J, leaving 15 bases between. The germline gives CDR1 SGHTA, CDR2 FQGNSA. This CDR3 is CASTPWGGANTGELFF. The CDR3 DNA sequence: TGTGCCAGCACCCCCTGGGGAGGAGCGAACACCGGGGAGCTGTTTTTT.

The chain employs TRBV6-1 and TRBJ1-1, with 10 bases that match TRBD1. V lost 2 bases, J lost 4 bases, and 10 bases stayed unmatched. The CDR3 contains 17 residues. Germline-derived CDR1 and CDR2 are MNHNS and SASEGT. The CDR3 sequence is CASSERTGGAMGTEAFF. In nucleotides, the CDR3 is TGTGCCAGCAGTGAAAGGACAGGGGGTGCGATGGGCACTGAAGCTTTCTTT.